The present TCR beta chain was sequenced within a study of blood T cell repertoires in COVID-19 (dated by TCRdb to the early 2020s). In the study overall: Samples from collaborators originated in the United States, Italy and Spain and spanned both the acute and convalescent phases of COVID-19. The prospective study material was composed of cDNA or gDNA derived from T cells, B-cell-depleted T cells, or PBMCs. The dataset comprised deeply sampled blood TCRbeta repertoires from subjects exposed to, actively infected with, or recovered from COVID-19. The repertoires were released in a freely available public database intended as a resource for research on the immune response to SARS-CoV-2. The samples were drawn from two sources: the first 160 participants of the ongoing ImmuneRACE study, and 1,254 subjects contributed by 6 global collaborators. The sample metadata nearly always contained a de-identified subject ID, COVID-19 status, age in years and sex. Where available, HLA class I and class II types were obtained from metadata supplied by the sample provider rather than from assay-based typing. Beyond this particular receptor, the publication reports: Clinical and demographic metadata were provided uncurated, with the amount varying by source and participant.

The germline V gene (reference sequence) provides CDR1 LGHDT and CDR2 YNNKEL. The CDR3, from cysteine to phenylalanine, totals 17 residues. The CDR3 DNA has 51 bases and is translated from base 1. Cut back by 4 bases and 3 bases, the V and J ends lie 21 bases apart. TCRbeta CDR3 regions were amplified from genomic DNA using the immunoSEQ Assay, a bias-controlled multiplex PCR. The published analysis was carried out like this. Nucleated cell counts per sample were estimated from amplification of reference gene primers within the assay. Sequence reads were collapsed and filtered to measure the absolute abundance of every unique TCRbeta CDR3 rearrangement. For each sample, productive Simpson clonality was calculated by taking the square root of Simpson's diversity index across productive rearrangements. TCRdb mirrors the immuneACCESS table, restricted to in-frame sequences. Some clones are absent from its copies; in checked studies, under half trace to an unresolved V gene, and the reason for the others is unknown. D and trimming come from the DNA, and the V and J calls and clone size come from that table. Counted in this sample were over 10,000 clones; around nine tenths of them appeared once. Roughly 50% of the sample comes from the top ten.

This clone was seen once. Its antigen remains unidentified. No base qualities exist here, and no much larger clone lies one base off it. Collaborating institutions collected whole blood in K2EDTA tubes following their own protocols. For TCRbeta analysis, collaborator samples were shipped as frozen whole blood, as isolated PBMCs, or as DNA extracted from either sample type. Sequencing used peripheral blood. The TCR sequence derives from a man older than 75 with acute or convalescent COVID-19. This chain joins TRBV3-1 (or the pseudogene TRBV3-2) to TRBJ1-1, with the D gene too uncertain to name. CDR3 protein: CASSPSSTRTFDTEAFF. The sequenced DNA is TGTGCCAGCAGCCCCTCTTCGACAAGAACGTTTGACACTGAAGCTTTCTTT.